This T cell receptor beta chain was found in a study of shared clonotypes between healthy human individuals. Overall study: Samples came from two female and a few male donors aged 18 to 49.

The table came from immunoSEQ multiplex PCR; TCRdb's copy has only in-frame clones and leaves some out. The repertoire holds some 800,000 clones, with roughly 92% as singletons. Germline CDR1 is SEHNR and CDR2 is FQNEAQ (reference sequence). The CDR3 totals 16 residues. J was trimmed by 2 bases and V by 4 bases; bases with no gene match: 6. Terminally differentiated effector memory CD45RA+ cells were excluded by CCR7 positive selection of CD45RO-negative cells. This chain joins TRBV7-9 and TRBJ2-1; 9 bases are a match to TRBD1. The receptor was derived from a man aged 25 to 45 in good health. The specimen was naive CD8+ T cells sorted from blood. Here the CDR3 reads CASSSGGTGTYNEQFF. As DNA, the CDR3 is TGTGCCAGCAGCTCAGGAGGGACAGGGACCTACAATGAGCAGTTCTTC.